Below, 22 T cell receptor beta chains from the same sample are listed, as sequenced in a study of blood T cell repertoires in COVID-19. The assay was immunoSEQ multiplex PCR, and TCRdb's table has in-frame clones only and misses some. The repertoire consists of under 400,000 clones, with about 90% occurring once and the leading ten covering approximately 1.9%. Sequencing was performed on PBMCs or T cells enriched from blood (not recorded which). The receptor source for this set is a man aged 40-50 years in a cohort exposed to, infected with or recovered from COVID-19 (not recorded which).

V usage is TRBV11-2 and J usage is TRBJ2-2; 8 bases are a match to TRBD2. V trimming: 3 bases; J trimming: 3 bases; junction bases outside the gene matches: 15. Germline V gives CDR1 SGHAT, CDR2 FQNNGV. The CDR3 is 19 amino acids. CDR3 sequence: CASSFQPAGPSGYTGELFF. The CDR3 bases are TGTGCCAGCAGCTTTCAACCGGCAGGGCCTAGCGGGTACACCGGGGAGCTGTTTTTT.

V gene TRBV28 combines with J gene TRBJ1-2, with 9 bases lining up with TRBD1. CDR1 is MDHEN and CDR2 is SYDVKM in the germline V gene. The junction had 3 bases not matched to a gene; V was cut back by 6 bases and J by 7 bases. The CDR3 sequence is 12 residues long. DNA of the CDR3: TGTGCCAGCAGGGCGGACAGGGGTGGCTACACCTTC. It specifies CASRADRGGYTF.

V usage is TRBV7-2 and J usage is TRBJ2-1, with 10 bases fitting TRBD2. Trimming took 2 bases from V and 3 from J; bases not matched to a gene: 13. The CDR3 is 19 amino acids. The germline V gene encodes CDR1 SGHTA and CDR2 FQGNSA. CDR3 DNA: TGTGCCAGCAGCTTACTTTACCCAGCGGGAGGGCGGAACTACAATGAGCAGTTCTTC. Translating gives CASSLLYPAGGRNYNEQFF.

The CDR3 DNA follows: TGTGCCAGCAGCCGGCTGGAGGGGAACTCCTACAATGAGCAGTTCTTC. This sequence encodes CASSRLEGNSYNEQFF. The chain combines TRBV5-6 with TRBJ2-1, with D perhaps TRBD2 (6 bases). This CDR3 region has 16 residues. Germline CDR1 is SGHDT and CDR2 is YYEEEE. Trimming stripped 4 bases from V and 0 bases from J, with 14 bases between.

The CDR3 nucleotides are TGTGCCAGCAGTCAGGGACAGGGGAACACCGGGGAGCTGTTTTTT. It specifies CASSQGQGNTGELFF. This rearrangement joins TRBV6-5 to TRBJ2-2; 9 nucleotides line up with TRBD1. The CDR3 sequence is 15 residues long. The trim removed 5 bases at V and 1 base at J, leaving 2 bases unmatched. Germline V lookup: CDR1 MNHEY, CDR2 SVGAGI.

The chain is built from TRBV5-1 and TRBJ1-4; D unresolved. The V gene's germline CDR1 is SGHRS and CDR2 YFSETQ. Deletions cut 1 base from V and 3 bases from J, with 10 bases between. This CDR3 is 15 amino acids long. CDR3 nucleotide sequence: TGCGCCAGCAGCTTGTTAGGAGATTCTAATGAAAAACTGTTTTTT. This encodes CASSLLGDSNEKLFF.

This chain joins TRBV14 and TRBJ1-1; D is unclear. Trimming took 4 bases from V and 0 from J, leaving 15 bases between them. The CDR3 has 16 residues. Germline CDR1 reads SGHDN; CDR2 reads FVKESK. CDR3 in DNA: TGTGCCAGCAGCCCTGGTCCCGCAACAATGAACACTGAAGCTTTCTTT. Amino acid sequence: CASSPGPATMNTEAFF.

This CDR3 reads CASRNRAEAFF. In DNA form, the CDR3 reads TGTGCCAGCAGAAACAGGGCTGAAGCTTTCTTT. J is TRBJ1-1 and V is TRBV2; a weak D match, TRBD1 (6 bases). The CDR3 runs to 11 residues. Deletions cut 6 bases from V and 6 bases from J, with 8 bases between. The germline V gene encodes CDR1 SNHLY and CDR2 FYNNEI.

The chain combines TRBV5-1 with TRBJ2-7, with TRBD2 identical over 8 bases. Germline CDR1 reads SGHRS; CDR2 reads YFSETQ. The CDR3 extends over 15 amino acids. The trim removed 4 bases at V and 6 bases at J, leaving 12 bases unmatched. DNA of the CDR3: TGCGCCAGCAGCCTATTAGCGGGATCCCCGGGCGAGCAGTACTTC. This translates into CASSLLAGSPGEQYF.

Worth noting for this clone: This same CDR3 is encoded by further DNA sequences in the sample. V and J are TRBV10-3 and TRBJ2-7, with D possibly TRBD2 on 5 matching bases. Trimming left V 2 bases short and J 5 bases short, with 7 bases between. Germline V lookup: CDR1 ENHRY, CDR2 SYGVKD. The length of the CDR3 is 12 residues. The CDR3 reads CAISETSNEQYF. CDR3 DNA: TGTGCCATCAGTGAGACTAGTAACGAGCAGTACTTC.

This sequence joins TRBV7-3 and TRBJ2-7; a weak D match, TRBD2 (5 bases). Germline CDR1 SGHTA, CDR2 FQGTGA. CDR3 size: 14 residues. Deletions cut 0 bases from V and 1 base from J, with 7 bases between. The CDR3 region has the DNA TGTGCCAGCAGCTTAACACGGGGTTCCTACGAGCAGTACTTC. It specifies CASSLTRGSYEQYF.

The chain joins TRBV2 to TRBJ2-3, with a tentative D call TRBD2 (6 bases). The CDR3 has 12 amino acids. Germline-derived CDR1 and CDR2 are SNHLY and FYNNEI. With 3 bases removed from V and 5 bases from J, the gap between germline ends came to 6 bases. This CDR3 is CASSDGGDTQYF. The CDR3 coding sequence is TGTGCCAGCAGTGACGGGGGAGATACGCAGTATTTT.

The chain couples TRBV5-1 to TRBJ2-7; D might be TRBD1 (6 bases). Trimming removed 0 bases from V and 6 bases from J, with 13 bases in between. Germline CDR1 is SGHRS and CDR2 is YFSETQ. The CDR3 length is 14 residues. The chain's CDR3 is CASSLGRGGFEQYF. The DNA of the CDR3 is TGCGCCAGCAGCTTGGGCAGGGGTGGGTTCGAGCAGTACTTC.

The sample holds a few counts of this clone. This chain links TRBV30 with TRBJ1-2; no clear D gene. CDR1 is GTSNPN and CDR2 is SVGIG in the germline V gene (reference sequence). The CDR3 runs 15 residues. V was trimmed by 3 bases and J by 2 bases, leaving 16 bases between them. In nucleotides, the CDR3 is TGTGCCTGGAGGACGTACACTACAACAAACTATGGCTACACCTTC. It yields the protein CAWRTYTTTNYGYTF.

This sequence joins TRBV29-1 and TRBJ2-7; D is ambiguous. The V gene lost 4 bases and the J gene lost 1 base, with 8 bases spanning the gap. The germline V gene has CDR1 SQVTM and CDR2 ANQGSEA. The CDR3 is 12 residues long. CDR3 residues: CSVAVPSYEQYF. The CDR3 bases are TGCAGCGTTGCGGTTCCATCCTACGAGCAGTACTTC.

The rearrangement links TRBV7-2 to TRBJ2-1, with TRBD2 matching 12 bases. The CDR3 has 16 amino acids. Germline V gene data show CDR1 as SGHTA and CDR2 as FQGNSA. V lost 5 bases and J lost 2; bases outside the gene matches: 4. This CDR3 reads CASSERLAGAYNEQFF. CDR3 sequence (DNA): TGTGCCAGCAGCGAGAGACTAGCGGGAGCCTACAATGAGCAGTTCTTC.

This clone has only one observation. This chain joins TRBV21-1 and TRBJ1-5; no DNA check was done on the table's D call, TRBD1. TRBV21-1 is a listed pseudogene. This CDR3 spans 20 amino acids. CDR3 sequence: CASSKVCRNRDRGRNQPQHF. In DNA form, the CDR3 reads TGTGCCAGCAGCAAAGTGTGCCGCAACCGGGACAGGGGGCGTAATCAGCCCCAGCATTTT.

The rearrangement links TRBV5-1 to TRBJ1-5, with a tentative D call TRBD1 (5 bases). Germline values: CDR1 SGHRS, CDR2 YFSETQ. Trimming removed 5 bases at V and 4 bases at J, with 10 bases between. The CDR3 sequence is 13 residues long. As DNA, the CDR3 is TGCGCCAGCAGGTTAGGGGAAAATCAGCCCCAGCATTTT. Its translation: CASRLGENQPQHF.

J is TRBJ2-1 and V is TRBV10-2; 11 nucleotides match TRBD2. Germline V lookup: CDR1 WSHSY, CDR2 SAAADI. There are 16 residues in the CDR3. The V segment lost 6 bases and the J segment 4 bases; nucleotides outside the gene matches: 8. In DNA, the CDR3 is TGCGCCAGCAGATTAGCGGGAGGGAAAACGTACAATGAGCAGTTCTTC. Translated, it gives CASRLAGGKTYNEQFF.

V gene TRBV10-1 combines with J gene TRBJ2-2, with D tentatively TRBD1 (5 bases). V lost 0 bases and J 7 bases, leaving 12 bases between the germline ends. Germline CDR1 is WNHNN and CDR2 is SYGVQD (reference sequence). CDR3 length equals 15 residues. The CDR3 sequence is CASSESTGRNGELFF. CDR3 coding DNA: TGCGCCAGCAGTGAGTCAACAGGACGGAACGGGGAGCTGTTTTTT.

V usage is TRBV10-3 and J usage is TRBJ2-1, with TRBD1 matching 11 bases. Germline V CDR1 and CDR2: ENHRY, SYGVKD. Losses at the gene ends were 5 bases for V and 3 bases for J; bases not matched to a gene: 3. This CDR3 region has 15 residues. CDR3 amino acids: CAISKGQGGYNEQFF. CDR3 DNA: TGTGCCATCAGTAAGGGACAGGGGGGCTACAATGAGCAGTTCTTC.

This clone showed up just once. V usage is TRBV3-1 (or the pseudogene TRBV3-2) and J usage is TRBJ2-3, with 16 bases aligning to TRBD2. Germline-derived CDR1 and CDR2 are LGHDT and YNNKEL (reference sequence). Trimming cost V 5 bases and J 4 bases; bases outside gene matches: 9. The CDR3 has 18 amino acids. CDR3 loop: CASSRGTSGRAFSDTQYF. CDR3 coding DNA: TGTGCCAGCAGCAGGGGGACTAGCGGGAGGGCTTTTTCAGATACGCAGTATTTT.